The next 21 T cell receptor beta chains were all read from a single sample in a study of T cell responses to AZD1222 COVID-19 vaccine (dated by TCRdb to the early 2020s). Libraries were built with the immunoSEQ multiplex PCR assay. As stored in TCRdb, this immuneACCESS dataset retains in-frame rearrangements with V and J assigned. A fraction of the clones does not appear; measured against another copy, unresolved V genes explain less than half of the discrepancy, and the remainder lacks a known reason. This sample gives 93,000 or so clones in total; 90% to 95% of them show up just once. The top ten constitute 45% of the sample. In light of the paper, this sample's time point label describes: baseline before first vaccination. Material: peripheral blood, obtained on day 0 of AZD1222 vaccination. These receptors were taken from an adult in good health.

The chain joins TRBV6-5 to TRBJ1-1; maybe TRBD1 (5 bases). This CDR3 spans 14 amino acids. The germline CDR1 and CDR2 sequences are MNHEY and SVGAGI. V lost 7 bases and J lost 3, with 15 bases in between. The CDR3 reads CASNPPGGYTEAFF. Written as DNA, the CDR3 is TGTGCCAGCAATCCCCCGGGGGGGTACACTGAAGCTTTCTTT.

The V gene is TRBV27, the J gene TRBJ2-7, with unresolved D. The V and J ends lost 10 bases and 3 bases respectively, with 10 bases between them. Germline CDR1 and CDR2: MNHEY and SMNVEV (reference sequence). CDR3 length: 11 residues. CDR3 sequence reads: CATLQGYEQYF. The CDR3 DNA is TGTGCCACCTTACAAGGCTACGAGCAGTACTTC.

The V call is TRBV15, the J call TRBJ1-2; tentatively, D is TRBD1 (5 bases). V was trimmed by 3 bases and J by 4 bases, leaving 12 bases between them. The CDR3 is 14 amino acids. Germline CDR1 LNHNV, CDR2 YYDKDF (reference sequence). CDR3 in amino acids: CATSRDLGTYGYTF. DNA for the CDR3: TGTGCCACCAGCAGGGACCTGGGGACCTATGGCTACACCTTC. The whole variable domain, filled in from reference TRBV15 and TRBJ1-2, reads DAMVIQNPRYQVTQFGKPVTLSCSQTLNHNVMYWYQQKSSQAPKLLFHYYDKDFNNEADTPDNFQSRRPNTSFCFLDIRSPGLGDTAMYLCATSRDLGTYGYTFGSGTRLTVV.

CDR3 nucleotides: TGTGCCAGCAGCTTTGGGACTAGCGGGACCTACGAGCAGTACTTC. Protein: CASSFGTSGTYEQYF. The chain recombines TRBV11-2 with TRBJ2-7; TRBD2 matches 13 bases. The germline V gene has CDR1 SGHAT and CDR2 FQNNGV. With 3 bases clipped from V and 2 bases from J, the junction kept 1 base outside the gene matches. CDR3 size: 15 residues.

The chain links TRBV28 to TRBJ1-5; possibly TRBD1 for D (5 bases). Trimming shortened V by 6 bases and J by 11 bases, and 20 bases separated the two germline ends. Germline-derived CDR1 and CDR2 are MDHEN and SYDVKM. The CDR3 has 14 residues. CDR3 protein: CASSLGAGRKAQHF. Written as DNA, the CDR3 is TGTGCCAGCAGCTTAGGGGCGGGGCGGAAGGCCCAGCATTTT.

The V and J genes are TRBV28 and TRBJ1-1; perhaps TRBD1 as D (5 bases). The CDR3 covers 16 residues. V lost 7 bases to trimming and J lost 1 base, with 19 bases between them. Looked up from germline, CDR1 is MDHEN and CDR2 is SYDVKM. CDR3 coding DNA: TGTGCCAGCACATGGTGGGGGGAAAGGGGGAACACTGAAGCTTTCTTT. Translated: CASTWWGERGNTEAFF.

The chain has TRBV28 and TRBJ2-1, with 9 bases that match TRBD2. Trimming took 7 bases from V and 9 from J; bases not matched to a gene: 13. CDR3 length: 15 residues. Germline CDR1 reads MDHEN; CDR2 reads SYDVKM. This CDR3 is CASIVAGDGIGEQFF. DNA of the CDR3: TGTGCCAGCATCGTAGCGGGAGACGGCATTGGTGAGCAGTTCTTC.

The chain employs TRBV7-2 and TRBJ2-7; TRBD1 matches 9 bases. Germline V gives CDR1 SGHTA, CDR2 FQGNSA. The CDR3 has 15 residues. Trimming removed 6 bases from V and 1 base from J; junction bases left unmatched: 7. CDR3 amino acids: CASREPGTGSYEQYF. The CDR3 region has the DNA TGTGCCAGCAGAGAACCCGGGACAGGGTCCTACGAGCAGTACTTC.

The chain has TRBV28 and TRBJ2-5; D is undetermined. Per the germline V gene, CDR1 is MDHEN and CDR2 is SYDVKM. CDR3 length equals 12 residues. V lost 5 bases and J 1 base, leaving 5 bases between the germline ends. This CDR3 reads CASSGFQETQYF. CDR3 DNA: TGTGCCAGCAGTGGATTCCAAGAGACCCAGTACTTC.

In this sample, this clone turned up a few times. This rearrangement joins TRBV4-1 to TRBJ1-5; D might be TRBD1 (5 bases). V lost 0 bases and J lost 2, with 5 bases in between. The CDR3 runs 14 residues. From germline, CDR1 is MGHRA and CDR2 YSYEKL. In nucleotides, the CDR3 is TGCGCCAGCAGCCAAGAAGGGGGCAATCAGCCCCAGCATTTT. As protein: CASSQEGGNQPQHF.

The J gene is TRBJ2-7, the V gene TRBV28; D tentatively reads TRBD1 or TRBD2 (5 bases each). The germline gives CDR1 MDHEN, CDR2 SYDVKM. The V end lost 3 bases, the J end lost 2 bases, and 17 bases lay between the germline ends. CDR3 length: 16 residues. CDR3 region: CASSLFRDLRTYEQYF. CDR3 nucleotide sequence: TGTGCCAGCAGTTTGTTCCGGGACCTCCGCACCTACGAGCAGTACTTC.

This clone occurred once. This chain connects TRBV24-1 to TRBJ1-1; maybe TRBD1 (5 bases). This CDR3 comprises 14 residues. Germline V lookup: CDR1 KGHDR, CDR2 SFDVKD. Trimming pared 5 bases from V and 4 bases from J, leaving 13 bases between. This CDR3 reads CATSGNQGGTEAFF. The DNA for the CDR3 is TGTGCCACCAGTGGAAATCAGGGAGGCACTGAAGCTTTCTTT.

The chain couples TRBV27 to TRBJ2-7, with 10 positions matching TRBD2. Germline V gene data show CDR1 as MNHEY and CDR2 as SMNVEV (reference sequence). The CDR3 has 15 residues. The ends lost 6 bases at V and 4 bases at J; junction bases unmatched: 9. The CDR3 DNA reads as TGTGCCAGCAGCCTCCATTTAGCGGGAGGATACGAGCAGTACTTC. This codes for CASSLHLAGGYEQYF.

The rearrangement uses TRBV19 and TRBJ2-2; perhaps TRBD1 as D (5 bases). The CDR3 contains 15 residues. Looked up from germline, CDR1 is LNHDA and CDR2 is SQIVND (reference sequence). V lost 7 bases and J lost 1, with 13 bases in between. The CDR3 DNA reads TGTGCCAGTACCCACAGGACACGGAACACCGGGGAGCTGTTTTTT. Its protein product is CASTHRTRNTGELFF.

The chain couples TRBV12-3 or TRBV12-4 to TRBJ1-2; TRBD1 aligns across 10 bases. V shed 6 bases, J shed 8 bases, and the junction held 3 bases outside the gene matches. The CDR3 consists of 12 residues. The CDR3 DNA reads as TGTGCCAGCAGCGGACAGGGGGAGGGCTACACCTTC. Protein: CASSGQGEGYTF.

V is TRBV5-1 and J is TRBJ2-5; D might be TRBD1 (6 bases). CDR3 length: 15 amino acids. V lost 5 bases and J lost 5, with 19 bases in between. Germline V lookup: CDR1 SGHRS, CDR2 YFSETQ. The CDR3 reads CASSPDRHRWETQYF. The CDR3 DNA is TGCGCCAGCAGTCCTGACAGGCATCGGTGGGAGACCCAGTACTTC.

This chain joins TRBV4-3 and TRBJ2-1; D may be TRBD1 (5 bases). Trimming stripped 0 bases from V and 7 bases from J, with 10 bases between. The CDR3 spans 14 residues. In germline, CDR1 is LGHNA, CDR2 YSLEER. Here the CDR3 reads CASSQDRAGNEQFF. The DNA of the CDR3 is TGCGCCAGCAGCCAAGATAGAGCAGGGAATGAGCAGTTCTTC.

The gene calls are TRBV11-3 and TRBJ2-1; the D gene is possibly TRBD2 (5 bases). With 4 bases removed from V and 7 bases from J, the gap between germline ends came to 11 bases. The CDR3 extends over 13 amino acids. Germline V gives CDR1 SGHNT, CDR2 YENEEA. This chain's CDR3 is CASSSERFNEQFF. CDR3 DNA: TGTGCCAGCAGCTCCGAGCGGTTTAATGAGCAGTTCTTC.

The chain has TRBV6-5 and TRBJ1-5; TRBD1 is a possible D gene (5 bases). The CDR3 has 14 amino acids. Germline V lookup: CDR1 MNHEY, CDR2 SVGAGI. Trimming cost V 7 bases and J 2 bases, with 12 bases left between them. CDR3 protein: CASKGTWGNQPQHF. CDR3 coding DNA: TGTGCCAGCAAAGGGACCTGGGGCAATCAGCCCCAGCATTTT.

The rearrangement uses TRBV19 and TRBJ1-5, with D hard to call. Germline values: CDR1 LNHDA, CDR2 SQIVND (reference sequence). V was shortened by 2 bases and J by 1 base, with 9 bases between the two germline ends. There are 15 residues in the CDR3. Written as DNA, the CDR3 is TGTGCCAGTAGTATAATAGGGTTGAGCAATCAGCCCCAGCATTTT. Its protein is CASSIIGLSNQPQHF.

The J gene is TRBJ2-7, the V gene TRBV20-1; 7 nucleotides agree with TRBD1. J was trimmed by 4 bases and V by 7 bases; bases with no gene match: 4. In germline, CDR1 is DFQATT, CDR2 SNEGSKA (reference sequence). This CDR3 comprises 11 residues. The CDR3 nucleotides read TGCAGTGAGGGACAGAGGTACGAGCAGTACTTC. Its translation is CSEGQRYEQYF.